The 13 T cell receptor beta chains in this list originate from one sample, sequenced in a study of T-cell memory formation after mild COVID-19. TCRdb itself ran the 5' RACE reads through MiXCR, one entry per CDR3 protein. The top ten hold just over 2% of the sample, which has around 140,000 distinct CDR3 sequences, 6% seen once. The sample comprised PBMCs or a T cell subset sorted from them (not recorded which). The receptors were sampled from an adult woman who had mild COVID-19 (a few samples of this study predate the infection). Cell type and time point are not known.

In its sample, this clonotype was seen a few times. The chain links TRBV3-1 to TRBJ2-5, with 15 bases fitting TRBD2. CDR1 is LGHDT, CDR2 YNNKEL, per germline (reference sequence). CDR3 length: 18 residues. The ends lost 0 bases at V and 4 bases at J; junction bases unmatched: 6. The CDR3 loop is CASSQEWTSGGAGETQYF. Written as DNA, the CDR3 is TGTGCCAGCAGCCAAGAATGGACTAGCGGGGGGGCAGGAGAGACCCAGTACTTC.

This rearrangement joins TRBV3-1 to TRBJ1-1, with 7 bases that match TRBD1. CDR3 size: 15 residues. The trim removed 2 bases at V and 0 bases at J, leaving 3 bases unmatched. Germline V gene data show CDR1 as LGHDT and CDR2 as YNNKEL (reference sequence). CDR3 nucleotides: TGTGCCAGCAGCCAACGGACAGGCCTGAACACTGAAGCTTTCTTT. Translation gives CASSQRTGLNTEAFF.

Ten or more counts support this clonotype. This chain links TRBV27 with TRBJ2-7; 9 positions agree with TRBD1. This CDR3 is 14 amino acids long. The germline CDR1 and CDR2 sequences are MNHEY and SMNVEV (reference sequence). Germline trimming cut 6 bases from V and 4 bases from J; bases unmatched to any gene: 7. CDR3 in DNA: TGTGCCAGCAGCTATAAAGGGACAGGGTACGAGCAGTACTTC. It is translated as CASSYKGTGYEQYF.

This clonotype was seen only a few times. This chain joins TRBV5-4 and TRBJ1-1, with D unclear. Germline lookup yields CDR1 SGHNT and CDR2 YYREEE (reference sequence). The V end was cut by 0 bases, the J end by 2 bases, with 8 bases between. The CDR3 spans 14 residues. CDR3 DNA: TGTGCCAGCAGCTTGGTCGGCTTCAACACTGAAGCTTTCTTT. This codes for CASSLVGFNTEAFF.

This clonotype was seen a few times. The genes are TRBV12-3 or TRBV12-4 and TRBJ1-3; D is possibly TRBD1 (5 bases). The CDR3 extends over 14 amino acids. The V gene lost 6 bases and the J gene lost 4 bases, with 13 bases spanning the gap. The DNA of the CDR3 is TGTGCCAGCAGCACAGGCGTGGGAGGAAACACCATATATTTT. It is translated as CASSTGVGGNTIYF.

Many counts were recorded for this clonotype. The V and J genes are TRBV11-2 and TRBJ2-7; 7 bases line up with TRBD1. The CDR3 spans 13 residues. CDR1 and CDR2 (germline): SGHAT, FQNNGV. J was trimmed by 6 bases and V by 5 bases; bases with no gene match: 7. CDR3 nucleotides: TGTGCCAGCAGCGTGGACAGGCGGGCCGAGCAGTACTTC. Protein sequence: CASSVDRRAEQYF.

CDR3 DNA sequence: TGCAGTTTTAGGGGACTAGCGGGAGTCTCAGATACGCAGTATTTT. Translated, it gives CSFRGLAGVSDTQYF. The chain recombines TRBV20-1 with TRBJ2-3; 14 bases are a match to TRBD2. Losses at the gene ends were 8 bases for V and 4 bases for J; bases not matched to a gene: 8. Germline V gives CDR1 DFQATT, CDR2 SNEGSKA (reference sequence). The CDR3 is made up of 15 amino acids.

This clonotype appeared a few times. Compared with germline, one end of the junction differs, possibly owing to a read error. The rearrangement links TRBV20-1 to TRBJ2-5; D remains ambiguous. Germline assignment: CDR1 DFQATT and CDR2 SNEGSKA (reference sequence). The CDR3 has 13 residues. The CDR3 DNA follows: TGCAGTGCAAGAGAGCCAGGACAAGAGACCCAGTACTTC. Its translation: CSAREPGQETQYF.

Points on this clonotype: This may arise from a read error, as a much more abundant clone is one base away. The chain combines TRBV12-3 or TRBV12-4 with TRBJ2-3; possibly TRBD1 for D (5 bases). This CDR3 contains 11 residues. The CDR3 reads CDSSLGPTQYF. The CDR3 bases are TGTGACAGCAGTTTGGGGCCCACGCAGTATTTT.

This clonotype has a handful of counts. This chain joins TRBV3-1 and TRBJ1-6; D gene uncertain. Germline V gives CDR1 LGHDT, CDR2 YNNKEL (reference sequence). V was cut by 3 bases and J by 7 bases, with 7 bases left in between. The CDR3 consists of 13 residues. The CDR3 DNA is TGTGCCAGCAGCCAGTATCCGAATTCACCCCTCCACTTT. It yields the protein CASSQYPNSPLHF.

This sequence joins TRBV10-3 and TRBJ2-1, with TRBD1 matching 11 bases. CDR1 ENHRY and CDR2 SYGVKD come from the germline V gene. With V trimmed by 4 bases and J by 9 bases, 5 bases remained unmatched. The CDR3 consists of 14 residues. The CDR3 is CAISVDRGQSEQFF. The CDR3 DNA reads TGTGCCATCAGTGTGGACAGGGGGCAATCTGAGCAGTTCTTC.

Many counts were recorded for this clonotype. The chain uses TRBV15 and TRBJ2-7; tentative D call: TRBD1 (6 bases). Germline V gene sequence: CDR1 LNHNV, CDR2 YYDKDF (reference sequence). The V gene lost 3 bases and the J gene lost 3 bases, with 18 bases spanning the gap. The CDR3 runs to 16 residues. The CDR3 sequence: CATSRGQGIIGYEQYF. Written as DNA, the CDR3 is TGTGCCACCAGCAGGGGCCAGGGGATCATCGGCTACGAGCAGTACTTC.

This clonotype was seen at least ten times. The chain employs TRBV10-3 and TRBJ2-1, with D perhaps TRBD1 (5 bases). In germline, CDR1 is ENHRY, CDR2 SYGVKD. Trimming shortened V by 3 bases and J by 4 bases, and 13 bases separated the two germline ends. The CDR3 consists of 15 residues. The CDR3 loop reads CAISEGRTLYNEQFF. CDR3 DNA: TGTGCCATCAGTGAAGGACGGACACTGTACAATGAGCAGTTCTTC.